This T cell receptor beta chain originates from a study of T and B cells in COVID-19 patients. The overall study: Most recovered patients had mild to moderate COVID-19 treated as outpatients.

To note about this clonotype: The antigen is not known.

TRB was amplified from around 230-520 ng of blood genomic DNA. Multiplex PCR with BIOMED2 TRB-A/B primer pools amplified TRB rearrangements. TCRdb analysed the multiplex PCR reads with MiXCR anew, one entry per CDR3 protein. Here the sample spans more than 20,000 distinct CDR3 sequences, about 31% being singletons. Study-level findings and limits: Exclusive to the recovered cohort were some 2,500 TCR clusters, around 30 of them with low generation probability. Highly clonal in active COVID-19, TRB repertoires exceeded healthy-donor diversity and richness at recovery.

Input material: blood. This sequence originates from a human donor who had recovered from COVID-19.

CDR3 coding DNA: TGTGCCAGCAGTACGGGACAGGGGGGATTTGACACCATATATTTT. The encoded protein is CASSTGQGGFDTIYF. The rearrangement links TRBV6-5 to TRBJ1-3, with TRBD1 matching 11 bases. The CDR3 is made up of 15 amino acids. Germline CDR1 MNHEY, CDR2 SVGAGI. V lost 5 bases to trimming and J lost 8 bases; unmatched junction nucleotides: 8.